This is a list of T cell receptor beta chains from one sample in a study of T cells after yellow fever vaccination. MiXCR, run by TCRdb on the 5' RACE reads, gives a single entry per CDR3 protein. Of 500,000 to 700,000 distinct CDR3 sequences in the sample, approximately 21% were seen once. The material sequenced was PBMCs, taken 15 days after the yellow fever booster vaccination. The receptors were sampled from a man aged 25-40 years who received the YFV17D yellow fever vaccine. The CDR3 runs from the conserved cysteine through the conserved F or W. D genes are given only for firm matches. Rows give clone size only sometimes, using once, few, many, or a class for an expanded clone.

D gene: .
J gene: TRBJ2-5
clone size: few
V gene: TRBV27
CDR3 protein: CASSHNKLEGQETQYF
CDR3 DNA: TGTGCCAGCAGTCACAACAAACTAGAGGGCCAAGAGACCCAGTACTTC

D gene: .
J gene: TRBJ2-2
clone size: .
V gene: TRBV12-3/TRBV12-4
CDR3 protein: CASRRSGTLNTGELFF
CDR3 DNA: TGTGCCAGCAGGCGATCCGGGACCTTGAACACCGGGGAGCTGTTTTTT

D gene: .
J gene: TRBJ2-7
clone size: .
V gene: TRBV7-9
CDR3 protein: CASSLAENEEYF
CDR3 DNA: TGTGCCAGCAGCTTAGCGGAGAACGAGGAGTACTTC

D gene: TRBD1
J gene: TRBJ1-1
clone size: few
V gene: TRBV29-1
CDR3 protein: CSAEEQGVAAFF
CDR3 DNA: TGCAGCGCCGAGGAACAGGGGGTTGCCGCTTTCTTT

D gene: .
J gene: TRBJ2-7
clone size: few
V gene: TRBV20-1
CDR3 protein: CSGLGESSYEQYF
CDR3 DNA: TGCAGTGGGCTCGGCGAGAGCTCCTACGAGCAGTACTTC

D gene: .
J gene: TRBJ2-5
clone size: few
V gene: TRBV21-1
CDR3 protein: CASSKTSGRVVGQETQYF
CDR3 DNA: TGTGCCAGCAGCAAGACTAGCGGGAGAGTGGTGGGACAAGAGACCCAGTACTTC

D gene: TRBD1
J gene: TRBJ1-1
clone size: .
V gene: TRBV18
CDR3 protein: CASSPPNRGKGTEAFF
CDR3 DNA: TGTGCCAGCTCACCGCCCAACAGGGGAAAAGGCACTGAAGCTTTCTTT

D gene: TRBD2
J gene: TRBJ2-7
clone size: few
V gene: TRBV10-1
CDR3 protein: CASSEGLAAEQYF
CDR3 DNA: TGCGCCAGCAGTGAGGGACTAGCGGCGGAGCAGTACTTC

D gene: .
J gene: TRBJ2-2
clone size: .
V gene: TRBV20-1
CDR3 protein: CSARATRANTGELFF
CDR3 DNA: TGCAGTGCTAGAGCGACTAGGGCGAACACCGGGGAGCTGTTTTTT

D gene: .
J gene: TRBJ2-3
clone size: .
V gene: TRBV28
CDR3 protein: CASRSTVTVPDTQYF
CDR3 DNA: TGTGCCAGCAGGTCCACGGTTACCGTTCCAGATACGCAGTATTTT

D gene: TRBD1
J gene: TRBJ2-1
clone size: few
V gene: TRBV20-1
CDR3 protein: CSASRLSGGEGFF
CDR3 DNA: TGCAGTGCTAGCCGCCTTTCAGGGGGCGAAGGGTTCTTC

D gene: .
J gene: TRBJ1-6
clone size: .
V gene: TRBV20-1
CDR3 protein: CSARDTAAWNSPLHF
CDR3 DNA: TGCAGTGCTAGAGATACGGCGGCCTGGAATTCACCCCTCCACTTT

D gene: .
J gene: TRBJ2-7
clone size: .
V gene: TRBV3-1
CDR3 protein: CASSQISGQYF
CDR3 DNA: TGTGCCAGCAGCCAAATATCTGGGCAGTACTTC

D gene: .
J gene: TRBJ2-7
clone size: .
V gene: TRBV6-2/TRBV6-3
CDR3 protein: CASKRAEQGHSYEQYF
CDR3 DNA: TGTGCCAGCAAGAGAGCGGAACAGGGTCATTCCTACGAGCAGTACTTC

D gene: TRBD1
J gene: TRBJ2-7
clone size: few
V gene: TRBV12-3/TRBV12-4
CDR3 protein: CASSLGSGQTYYEQYF
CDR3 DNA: TGTGCCAGCAGTTTAGGGTCGGGACAGACTTACTACGAGCAGTACTTC

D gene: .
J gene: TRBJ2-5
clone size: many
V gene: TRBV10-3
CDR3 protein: CAISESTEETQYF
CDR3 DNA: TGTGCCATCAGTGAGTCGACAGAAGAGACCCAGTACTTC

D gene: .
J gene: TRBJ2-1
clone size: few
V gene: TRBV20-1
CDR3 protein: CSARDLLTTVDYNEQFF
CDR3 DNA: TGCAGTGCTAGAGACCTGTTAACTACGGTGGACTACAATGAGCAGTTCTTC

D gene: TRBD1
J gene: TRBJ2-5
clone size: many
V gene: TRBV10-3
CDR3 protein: CAISELGGAETQYF
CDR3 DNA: TGTGCCATCAGTGAGTTAGGGGGCGCGGAGACCCAGTACTTC

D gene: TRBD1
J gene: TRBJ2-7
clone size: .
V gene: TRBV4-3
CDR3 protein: CASSHLDRDASEQYF
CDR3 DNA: TGCGCCAGCAGCCATTTGGACAGGGACGCATCCGAGCAGTACTTC

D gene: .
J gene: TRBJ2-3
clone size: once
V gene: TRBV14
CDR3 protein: CASSQERAGTSTDTQYF
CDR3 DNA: TGTGCCAGCAGCCAAGAGAGGGCAGGGACTAGCACAGATACGCAGTATTTT

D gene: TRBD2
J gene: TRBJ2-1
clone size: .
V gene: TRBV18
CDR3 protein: CASSPGTSAINEQFF
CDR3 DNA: TGTGCCAGTTCCCCCGGGACTAGCGCCATCAATGAGCAGTTCTTC

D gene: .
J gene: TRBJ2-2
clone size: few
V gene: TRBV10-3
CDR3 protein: CAISESGGSNTGELFF
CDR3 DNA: TGTGCCATCAGTGAGTCGGGAGGCTCGAACACCGGGGAGCTGTTTTTT

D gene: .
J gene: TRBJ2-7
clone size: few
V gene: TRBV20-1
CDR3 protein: CSARAGPQYEQYF
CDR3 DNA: TGCAGTGCTAGGGCAGGGCCACAATACGAGCAGTACTTC

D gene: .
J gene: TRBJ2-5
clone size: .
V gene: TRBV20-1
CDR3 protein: CSARLQGLGTQYF
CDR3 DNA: TGCAGTGCTAGATTGCAAGGCCTCGGGACCCAGTACTTC

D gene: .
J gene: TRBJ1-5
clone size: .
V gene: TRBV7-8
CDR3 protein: CASSSPPLLSNQPQHF
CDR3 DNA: TGTGCCAGCAGCTCCCCCCCGCTCCTTAGCAATCAGCCCCAGCATTTT

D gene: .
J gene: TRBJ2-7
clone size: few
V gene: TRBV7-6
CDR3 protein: CASSLAGTKDEQYF
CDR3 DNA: TGTGCCAGCAGCTTAGCCGGGACGAAGGACGAGCAGTACTTC

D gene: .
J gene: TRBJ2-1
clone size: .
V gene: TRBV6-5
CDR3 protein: CASSYSIGGGQFF
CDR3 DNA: TGTGCCAGCAGTTACTCGATAGGGGGAGGCCAGTTCTTC

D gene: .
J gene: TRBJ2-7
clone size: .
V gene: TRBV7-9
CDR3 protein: CASSENPLYEQYF
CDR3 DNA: TGTGCCAGCAGCGAAAACCCGCTCTACGAGCAGTACTTC

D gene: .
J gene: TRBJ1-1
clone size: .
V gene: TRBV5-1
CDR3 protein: CASTSPPGTQNTEAFF
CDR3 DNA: TGCGCCAGCACATCACCTCCCGGGACGCAAAACACTGAAGCTTTCTTT

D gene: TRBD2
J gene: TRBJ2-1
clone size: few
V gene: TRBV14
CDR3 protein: CASSPTSGSIYEQFF
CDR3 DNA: TGTGCCAGCAGCCCGACTAGCGGGAGCATCTATGAGCAGTTCTTC

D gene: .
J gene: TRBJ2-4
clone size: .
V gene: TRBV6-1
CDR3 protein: CASSAEGSENIQYF
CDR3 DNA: TGTGCCAGCAGTGCAGAAGGGTCGGAAAACATTCAGTACTTC

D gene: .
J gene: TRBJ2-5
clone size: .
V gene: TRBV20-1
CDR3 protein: CSARDVTYMGETQYF
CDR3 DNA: TGCAGTGCTAGAGATGTCACGTACATGGGAGAGACCCAGTACTTC

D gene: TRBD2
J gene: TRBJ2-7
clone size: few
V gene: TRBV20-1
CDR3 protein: CSASGRASYEQYF
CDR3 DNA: TGCAGTGCTAGCGGGAGGGCATCCTACGAGCAGTACTTC

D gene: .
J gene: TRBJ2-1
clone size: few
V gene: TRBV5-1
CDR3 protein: CASSQTAGANEQFF
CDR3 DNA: TGCGCCAGCAGCCAGACGGCCGGGGCCAATGAGCAGTTCTTC

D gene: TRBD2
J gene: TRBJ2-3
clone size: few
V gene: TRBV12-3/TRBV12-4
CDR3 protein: CASSTGTSGLYTQYF
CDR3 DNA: TGTGCCAGCAGCACCGGGACTAGCGGTCTTTATACGCAGTATTTT

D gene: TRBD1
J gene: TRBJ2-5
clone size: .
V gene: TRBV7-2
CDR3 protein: CASSLYLGQGKETQYF
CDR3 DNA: TGTGCCAGCAGCCTTTATCTGGGACAGGGGAAAGAGACCCAGTACTTC

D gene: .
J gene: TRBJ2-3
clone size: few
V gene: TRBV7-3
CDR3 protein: CASSSSYREHTQYF
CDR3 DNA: TGTGCCAGCAGCTCTTCCTACAGAGAGCATACGCAGTATTTT